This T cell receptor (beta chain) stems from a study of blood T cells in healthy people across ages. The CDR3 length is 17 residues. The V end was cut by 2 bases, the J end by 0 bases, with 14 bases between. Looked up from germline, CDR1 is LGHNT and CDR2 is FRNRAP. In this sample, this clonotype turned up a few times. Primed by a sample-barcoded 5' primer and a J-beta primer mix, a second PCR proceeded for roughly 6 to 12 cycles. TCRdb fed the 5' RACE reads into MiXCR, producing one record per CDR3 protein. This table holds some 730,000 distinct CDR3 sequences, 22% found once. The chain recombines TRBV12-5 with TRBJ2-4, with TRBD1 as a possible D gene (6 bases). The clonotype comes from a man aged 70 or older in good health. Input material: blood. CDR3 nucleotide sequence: TGTGCTAGTGGTTTGATCCGGGACACCTCAGCCAAAAACATTCAGTACTTC. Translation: CASGLIRDTSAKNIQYF.